This is a list of T cell receptor beta chains from one sample in a study of OX40 agonist ivuxolimab in advanced cancers. The method was immunoSEQ multiplex PCR; TCRdb's version includes in-frame clones alone and lacks a portion of them. Of around 58,000 clones listed, around 93% were seen once; the top ten hold roughly a fifth. The sequenced sample was CD4+ or CD8+ T cells sorted from blood, obtained in a trial of the OX40 agonist ivuxolimab. Receptors originate from an adult with an advanced solid tumor such as melanoma, head and neck, liver or kidney cancer. CDR3s include the opening cysteine and the closing phenylalanine or tryptophan. D genes are given only for firm matches. Rows give clone size only sometimes, using once, few, many, or a class for an expanded clone.

j_call cdr3_length d_call clone_size v_call cdr3_aa cdr3_nt
TRBJ1-2 15 NA NA TRBV6-5 CASSYSRRGADGYTF TGTGCCAGCAGTTACTCGAGGAGGGGCGCAGATGGCTACACCTTC
TRBJ2-7 18 TRBD1 NA TRBV11-2 CASSTPGTGGDWSYEQYF TGTGCCAGCAGCACCCCCGGGACAGGGGGGGACTGGTCCTACGAGCAGTACTTC
TRBJ2-1 13 NA NA TRBV15 CATSPGTHNEQFF TGTGCCACCAGCCCAGGGACTCACAATGAGCAGTTCTTC
TRBJ2-4 15 NA NA TRBV13 CASSLAGGAWGIQYF TGTGCCAGCAGCTTAGCGGGCGGGGCCTGGGGCATTCAGTACTTC
TRBJ2-7 12 NA NA TRBV6-5 CASRAILVEQYF TGTGCCAGCAGAGCCATTCTTGTCGAGCAGTACTTC
TRBJ2-5 13 NA once TRBV28 CASSFLGSETQYF TGTGCCAGCAGTTTTCTGGGGTCGGAGACCCAGTACTTC
TRBJ1-5 15 NA NA TRBV4-3 CASSQGTALNQPQHF TGCGCCAGCAGCCAAGGGACAGCCCTAAATCAGCCCCAGCATTTT
TRBJ2-1 16 NA NA TRBV12-1 CASTLLATDSYNEQFF TGTGCCAGCACCTTACTAGCGACCGACTCCTACAATGAGCAGTTCTTC
TRBJ2-1 15 TRBD2 NA TRBV7-6 CASSPGTSGSYEQFF TGTGCCAGCAGCCCCGGGACTAGCGGGAGCTATGAGCAGTTCTTC
TRBJ1-4 16 NA NA TRBV28 CASRPDQGWGNEKLFF TGTGCCAGCAGACCAGACCAGGGGTGGGGTAATGAAAAACTGTTTTTT
TRBJ1-1 14 NA NA TRBV19 CASSLDDWNPEAFF TGTGCCAGTAGTCTTGACGACTGGAATCCTGAAGCTTTCTTT
TRBJ1-2 13 NA NA TRBV28 CASSLLDFYGYTF TGTGCCAGCAGTTTATTGGACTTCTATGGCTACACCTTC
TRBJ2-5 16 TRBD1 NA TRBV6-5 CASSYSWTGFQETQYF TGTGCCAGCAGTTACTCATGGACAGGGTTCCAAGAGACCCAGTACTTC
TRBJ1-4 15 NA NA TRBV6-1 CASSVRGWGNEKLFF TGTGCCAGCAGTGTGAGGGGTTGGGGGAATGAAAAACTGTTTTTT
TRBJ2-3 15 NA NA TRBV9 CASSVGAGSTDTQYF TGTGCCAGCAGCGTAGGGGCGGGAAGCACAGATACGCAGTATTTT
TRBJ2-3 11 NA NA TRBV6-5 CASHGAGLQYF TGTGCCAGCCATGGGGCGGGACTGCAGTATTTT
TRBJ2-1 14 NA NA TRBV4-2 CASSQPGSPDEQFF TGTGCCAGCAGCCAACCAGGGTCCCCCGATGAGCAGTTCTTC
TRBJ2-1 12 NA NA TRBV7-9 CASSLIENEQFF TGTGCCAGCAGCTTAATCGAAAATGAGCAGTTCTTC
TRBJ2-1 12 NA NA TRBV16 CASTTIPNEQFF TGTGCCAGCACTACAATCCCCAATGAGCAGTTCTTC
TRBJ1-5 12 NA once TRBV27 CASSFVNQPQHF TGTGCCAGCAGTTTTGTCAATCAGCCCCAGCATTTT
TRBJ2-1 13 NA NA TRBV28 CASRPGHLNEQFF TGTGCCAGCCGACCGGGACACCTCAATGAGCAGTTCTTC
TRBJ1-2 17 TRBD1 NA TRBV7-9 CASSHPGRTGINYGYTF TGTGCCAGCAGCCATCCGGGAAGGACAGGGATAAACTATGGCTACACCTTC
TRBJ1-3 13 NA NA TRBV9 CASSTSSGNTIYF TGTGCCAGCTCGACAAGCTCTGGAAACACCATATATTTT
TRBJ2-7 14 NA NA TRBV27 CASSLGLGNYEQYF TGTGCCAGCAGTTTGGGGTTAGGAAACTACGAGCAGTACTTC
TRBJ2-4 16 TRBD2 NA TRBV5-6 CASSLRLAGVINIQYF TGTGCCAGCAGCTTGCGACTAGCGGGAGTTATCAACATTCAGTACTTC
TRBJ1-2 15 TRBD1 NA TRBV30 CAWSEGQGLLFGYTF TGTGCCTGGAGCGAAGGACAGGGACTTTTATTTGGCTACACCTTC
TRBJ2-1 13 NA once TRBV4-3 CASSPGVGDEQFF TGCGCCAGCAGCCCGGGAGTGGGGGATGAGCAGTTCTTC
TRBJ2-2 18 NA NA TRBV12-1 CASSSPNREYPNTGELFF TGTGCCAGCAGCTCTCCAAACCGGGAATACCCAAACACCGGGGAGCTGTTTTTT
TRBJ2-7 12 NA NA TRBV4-1 CASRSPGYEQYF TGCGCCAGCAGATCCCCCGGCTACGAGCAGTACTTC
TRBJ1-2 14 NA NA TRBV9 CASSVGGGDYGYTF TGTGCCAGCAGCGTAGGTGGAGGGGATTATGGCTACACCTTC
TRBJ2-1 14 TRBD2 NA TRBV7-9 CASSLFRGGGEQFF TGTGCCAGCAGCTTATTCCGGGGGGGAGGTGAGCAGTTCTTC
TRBJ2-6 18 TRBD2 NA TRBV28 CASSIRGLAISGANVLTF TGTGCCAGCAGTATCCGTGGACTAGCCATCTCTGGGGCCAACGTCCTGACTTTC
TRBJ1-2 12 NA NA TRBV6-1 CASRRSNYGYTF TGTGCCAGCCGCAGGAGTAACTATGGCTACACCTTC
TRBJ1-1 10 NA NA TRBV20-1 CSASNTEAFF TGCAGTGCGAGTAACACTGAAGCTTTCTTT
TRBJ2-7 16 NA NA TRBV4-1 CASSQYPVDQGDEQYF TGCGCCAGCAGCCAATACCCGGTGGATCAAGGCGACGAGCAGTACTTC
TRBJ2-1 15 NA NA TRBV9 CASSVDEGVADEQFF TGTGCCAGCAGCGTAGATGAGGGCGTCGCTGATGAGCAGTTCTTC
TRBJ1-1 16 TRBD1 NA TRBV6-5 CASSYSAGTVNTEAFF TGTGCCAGCAGTTACTCAGCCGGGACAGTGAACACTGAAGCTTTCTTT
TRBJ2-7 14 TRBD2 few TRBV7-3 CASSLTSGSYEQYF TGTGCCAGCAGCTTAACTAGCGGGAGCTACGAGCAGTACTTC
TRBJ2-1 16 TRBD2 NA TRBV27 CASSLYFAGGYNEQFF TGTGCCAGCAGTTTATATTTCGCGGGGGGGTACAATGAGCAGTTCTTC
TRBJ2-7 16 NA once TRBV5-4 CASSLAGGLRTYEQYF TGTGCCAGCAGCTTGGCCGGCGGACTAAGGACCTACGAGCAGTACTTC
TRBJ2-5 18 TRBD2 NA TRBV27 CASSLLIGGLAGMGLQYF TGTGCCAGCAGTTTATTAATAGGGGGACTAGCGGGCATGGGGCTCCAGTACTTC
TRBJ1-1 13 NA NA TRBV12-5 CASGKTENTEAFF TGTGCTAGTGGGAAGACAGAAAACACTGAAGCTTTCTTT
TRBJ1-2 15 TRBD1 NA TRBV4-3 CASSHVQGPYYGYTF TGCGCCAGCAGCCATGTACAGGGGCCCTACTATGGCTACACCTTC
TRBJ1-1 11 NA once TRBV20-1 CSEGSYTEAFF TGCAGTGAAGGCAGCTACACTGAAGCTTTCTTT
TRBJ2-5 18 TRBD2 NA TRBV7-6 CASSLQSASGTSGETQYF TGTGCCAGCAGCCTCCAGTCGGCTAGCGGGACGTCAGGAGAGACCCAGTACTTC
TRBJ2-7 13 NA NA TRBV5-1 CASSFGGLYEQYF TGCGCCAGCAGCTTCGGCGGTCTATACGAGCAGTACTTC
TRBJ2-7 14 NA NA TRBV28 CASSLFSGTYEQYF TGTGCCAGCAGTTTATTCAGCGGTACCTACGAGCAGTACTTC
TRBJ1-2 13 NA NA TRBV28 CASSFGTGYGYTF TGTGCCAGCAGTTTCGGCACAGGCTATGGCTACACCTTC
TRBJ2-1 16 TRBD2 NA TRBV10-3 CAISESLAGDYNEQFF TGTGCCATCAGTGAGTCCCTAGCGGGAGACTACAATGAGCAGTTCTTC
TRBJ2-5 16 NA NA TRBV11-2 CASSLVLSRPQETQYF TGTGCCAGCAGCTTAGTACTCTCCAGACCACAAGAGACCCAGTACTTC
TRBJ2-5 13 NA NA TRBV7-6 CASSLDMRETQYF TGTGCCAGCAGCTTAGATATGAGAGAGACCCAGTACTTC
TRBJ2-7 16 TRBD1 once TRBV5-6 CASSPRGTEPTYEQYF TGTGCCAGCAGCCCCCGAGGGACAGAACCAACCTACGAGCAGTACTTC
TRBJ2-7 15 TRBD2 NA TRBV4-2 CASSQVKREAYEQYF TGTGCCAGCAGCCAAGTAAAGCGGGAGGCCTACGAGCAGTACTTC
TRBJ2-1 15 TRBD2 once TRBV13 CASSFLSGRPNEQFF TGTGCCAGCAGCTTCCTTAGCGGGAGGCCTAATGAGCAGTTCTTC
TRBJ2-1 17 NA NA TRBV9 CASSASATGTTENEQFF TGTGCCAGCAGCGCCTCGGCGACAGGCACCACCGAGAATGAGCAGTTCTTC
TRBJ2-7 14 TRBD2 NA TRBV2 CASTDSGRAYEQYF TGTGCCAGCACCGATAGCGGGAGGGCCTACGAGCAGTACTTC
TRBJ2-5 17 NA NA TRBV7-9 CASSPLWRQPSSQTQYF TGTGCCAGCAGCCCTCTATGGCGGCAGCCTTCCTCACAGACCCAGTACTTC
TRBJ2-3 16 TRBD2 NA TRBV7-8 CASSWLAGGPTDTQYF TGTGCCAGCAGCTGGTTAGCGGGAGGGCCAACAGATACGCAGTATTTT